The 17 T cell receptor beta chains below were found in one sample sequenced in a study of radiotherapy plus CTLA-4 blockade in lung cancer. TCRdb's copy holds only in-frame clones and misses some; the assay was immunoSEQ multiplex PCR. The top ten clones hold about 6.7% of a sample with approximately 69,000 clones, around 80% of them seen once. This specimen was peripheral blood, taken from a patient treated with radiotherapy plus ipilimumab. Receptors originate from a human donor with non-small cell lung cancer who had a complete response to radiotherapy plus ipilimumab.

The chain combines TRBV29-1 with TRBJ1-1, with no clear D. The CDR3 extends over 8 amino acids. Germline CDR1 and CDR2: SQVTM and ANQGSEA. Trimming took off 6 bases at V and 6 bases at J, with 2 bases between the two ends. CDR3 region: CSVSEAFF. The CDR3, as DNA: TGCAGCGTCTCTGAAGCTTTCTTT.

The table lists this clone with a few counts. This chain joins TRBV7-2 and TRBJ1-2; 8 bases match TRBD1. With V trimmed by 3 bases and J by 2 bases, 2 bases remained unmatched. From germline, CDR1 is SGHTA and CDR2 FQGNSA. The CDR3 covers 14 residues. Written as DNA, the CDR3 is TGTGCCAGCAGCTTCGCAGGGGGCAACTATGGCTACACCTTC. This encodes CASSFAGGNYGYTF.

The chain is built from TRBV6-5 and TRBJ2-5, with TRBD2 as a possible D gene (6 bases). The V and J ends lost 0 bases and 6 bases respectively, with 8 bases between them. This CDR3 contains 13 residues. Germline V gives CDR1 MNHEY, CDR2 SVGAGI. The CDR3 DNA reads as TGTGCCAGCAGTTACTCTCTAGCGCAGACCCAGTACTTC. It is translated as CASSYSLAQTQYF.

Concerning this clone itself: A read error may produce the germline difference seen at one junction end. DNA of the CDR3: TGCGCCAGCAGCCAGTGGCAGACCGAGGAGCTGTTTTTT. Residues: CASSQWQTEELFF. The V call is TRBV4-1, the J call TRBJ2-2, with no clear D. The germline V gene encodes CDR1 MGHRA and CDR2 YSYEKL. This CDR3 comprises 13 residues.

In this sample, this clone turned up a few times. The chain employs TRBV6-5 and TRBJ2-3; D could derive from TRBD1 or TRBD2 (5 bases each). The CDR3 consists of 15 residues. The germline gives CDR1 MNHEY, CDR2 SVGAGI. The V and J ends lost 2 bases and 5 bases respectively, with 14 bases between them. The CDR3 DNA is TGTGCCAGCAGTTACAAGGGGAGTGGGGTAGATACGCAGTATTTT. This sequence encodes CASSYKGSGVDTQYF.

This chain uses TRBV18 with TRBJ2-2; D assignment may be TRBD1 or TRBD2 (5 bases each). Between the trimmed V and J ends, which lost 3 bases and 0 bases, there was a span of 11 bases. The V gene's germline CDR1 is KGHSH and CDR2 LQKENI. The CDR3 length is 16 residues. CDR3 region: CASSPFGASNTGELFF. CDR3 in DNA: TGTGCCAGCTCACCGTTCGGGGCCTCGAACACCGGGGAGCTGTTTTTT.

This sequence joins TRBV5-1 and TRBJ1-1, with unresolved D. The germline V and J ends were trimmed by 0 bases and 4 bases, with 7 bases remaining between them. The CDR3 loop spans 13 amino acids. Germline V CDR1 and CDR2: SGHRS, YFSETQ. CDR3 sequence: CASSLGEATEAFF. The CDR3 DNA sequence: TGCGCCAGCAGCTTGGGGGAGGCCACTGAAGCTTTCTTT.

This chain uses TRBV6-4 with TRBJ2-6; D unclear. Germline lookup yields CDR1 MRHNA and CDR2 SNTAGT. This CDR3 comprises 14 residues. Trimming shortened V by 6 bases and J by 4 bases, and 10 bases separated the two germline ends. The DNA for the CDR3 is TGTGCCAGCAGCGCCACGGTAGGGGCCAACGTCCTGACTTTC. Protein: CASSATVGANVLTF.

The chain links TRBV7-9 to TRBJ2-2; unclear D gene. CDR1 is SEHNR and CDR2 is FQNEAQ in the germline V gene (reference sequence). V was shortened by 3 bases and J by 5 bases, with 13 bases between the two germline ends. There are 15 residues in the CDR3. The CDR3 nucleotides are TGTGCCAGCAGCTTGATAGAATTGTTTACCGGGGAGCTGTTTTTT. Residues: CASSLIELFTGELFF.

The chain combines TRBV5-8 with TRBJ1-2; 7 bases match TRBD1. The V segment lost 4 bases and the J segment 8 bases; nucleotides outside the gene matches: 11. Germline V gene sequence: CDR1 SGHTS, CDR2 YDEGEE. CDR3 length: 14 residues. The CDR3 DNA reads as TGTGCCAGCAGCCTCGGGACAGTGAGGAAAGGCTACACCTTC. This gives the protein CASSLGTVRKGYTF.

CDR3 sequence reads: CASSRRLGAMAEAFF. CDR3 nucleotides: TGTGCCAGCAGTCGTAGGCTGGGGGCGATGGCTGAAGCTTTCTTT. The chain is built from TRBV11-2 and TRBJ1-1, with D perhaps matching TRBD1 (6 bases). The CDR3 consists of 15 residues. Trimming took 6 bases from V and 6 from J, leaving 20 bases between them. Germline V gives CDR1 SGHAT, CDR2 FQNNGV. The full variable domain, its missing parts supplied by reference TRBV11-2 and TRBJ1-1, is EAGVAQSPRYKIIEKRQSVAFWCNPISGHATLYWYQQILGQGPKLLIQFQNNGVVDDSQLPKDRFSAERLKGVDSTLKIQPAKLEDSAVYLCASSRRLGAMAEAFFGQGTRLTVV.

This chain links TRBV6-6 with TRBJ2-5; 8 bases fit TRBD1. Germline CDR1 MNHNY, CDR2 SVGAGI (reference sequence). The J segment lost 9 bases and the V segment lost 5 bases, leaving 11 bases of the junction unmatched. The CDR3 consists of 14 residues. In nucleotides, the CDR3 is TGTGCCAGCAGTCAGGACAGGGCCGAAGGGCCCCAGTACTTC. This encodes CASSQDRAEGPQYF.

In its sample, this clone was seen once. The chain couples TRBV6-5 to TRBJ2-3; a possible D gene is TRBD2 (5 bases). The V and J ends lost 2 bases and 10 bases respectively, with 10 bases between them. Germline V gene sequence: CDR1 MNHEY, CDR2 SVGAGI. The CDR3 runs 12 residues. The CDR3 reads CASSYDGGSQYF. The CDR3 region has the DNA TGTGCCAGCAGTTACGATGGAGGATCGCAGTATTTT.

The chain has TRBV19 and TRBJ1-2, with D perhaps TRBD1 (5 bases). Germline assignment: CDR1 LNHDA and CDR2 SQIVND (reference sequence). This CDR3 contains 15 residues. V lost 4 bases to trimming and J lost 0 bases, with 12 bases between them. The CDR3 region is CASSRTRNSNYGYTF. CDR3 coding DNA: TGTGCCAGTAGTAGGACAAGGAACTCTAACTATGGCTACACCTTC.

The chain recombines TRBV12-5 with TRBJ1-1; TRBD1 is a possible D gene (5 bases). The CDR3 length is 15 residues. The germline gives CDR1 LGHNT, CDR2 FRNRAP. Trimming took off 0 bases at V and 4 bases at J, with 12 bases between the two ends. CDR3: CASGLVDSVPTEAFF. The CDR3 DNA is TGTGCTAGTGGTTTGGTCGACAGCGTGCCCACTGAAGCTTTCTTT. The whole variable domain, filled in from reference TRBV12-5 and TRBJ1-1, reads DARVTQTPRHKVTEMGQEVTMRCQPILGHNTVFWYRQTMMQGLELLAYFRNRAPLDDSGMPKDRFSAEMPDATLATLKIQPSEPRDSAVYFCASGLVDSVPTEAFFGQGTRLTVV.

This chain connects TRBV2 to TRBJ2-7; D may be TRBD1 (5 bases). The CDR3 has 14 amino acids. CDR1 and CDR2 (germline): SNHLY, FYNNEI. The V gene lost 7 bases and the J gene lost 2 bases, with 15 bases spanning the gap. CDR3 in DNA: TGTGCCAGCACCCTAATGGTGACAGCCTACGAGCAGTACTTC. Amino acids: CASTLMVTAYEQYF. The whole variable domain, filled in from reference TRBV2 and TRBJ2-7, reads EPEVTQTPSHQVTQMGQEVILRCVPISNHLYFYWYRQILGQKVEFLVSFYNNEISEKSEIFDDQFSVERPDGSNFTLKIRSTKLEDSAMYFCASTLMVTAYEQYFGPGTRLTVT.

A few counts support this clone. This sequence joins TRBV7-9 and TRBJ1-4, with D possibly matching TRBD1 (5 bases). Trimming removed 1 base from V and 8 bases from J, with 11 bases in between. Per germline, CDR1 SEHNR and CDR2 FQNEAQ (reference sequence). The CDR3 contains 14 residues. CDR3 region: CASSLESGREKLFF. As DNA, the CDR3 is TGTGCCAGCAGCTTAGAATCGGGGCGAGAAAAACTGTTTTTT.